The 13 T cell receptor beta chains presented below share a single source sample, sequenced in a study of blood T cell repertoires in COVID-19. Sequenced by immunoSEQ multiplex PCR; TCRdb stores in-frame clones only, minus some. The sample comprises fewer than 400,000 clones, approximately 90% of which are singletons, and approximately 9.3% rests with the top ten. Sequencing was performed on PBMCs or T cells enriched from blood (not recorded which). These receptors all stem from a woman between 50 and 59 years old who had recovered from COVID-19.

In DNA, the CDR3 is TGTGCCAGCAGCTCCGCCCCTCTAGCGGGAGCAGATACGCAGTATTTT. Its protein product is CASSSAPLAGADTQYF. The rearrangement uses TRBV7-2 and TRBJ2-3, with 10 bases lining up with TRBD2. V lost 4 bases and J lost 4; bases outside the gene matches: 8. This CDR3 has 16 residues. CDR1 is SGHTA and CDR2 is FQGNSA in the germline V gene.

V and J are TRBV7-8 and TRBJ2-7; a possible D gene is TRBD1 (7 bases). The germline V gene has CDR1 SGHVS and CDR2 FQNEAQ. This CDR3 contains 15 residues. Trimming cost V 5 bases and J 2 bases, with 16 bases left between them. CDR3 coding DNA: TGTGCCAGCAGCGGGACTCAGGGGGTTGCCTACGAGCAGTACTTC. It translates to CASSGTQGVAYEQYF.

The chain recombines TRBV7-8 with TRBJ1-4; 11 bases line up with TRBD1. CDR3 length: 18 residues. V shed 4 bases, J shed 2 bases, and the junction held 9 bases outside the gene matches. Germline lookup yields CDR1 SGHVS and CDR2 FQNEAQ. The DNA of the CDR3 is TGTGCCAGCAGCTCGTATCCGGGACAGGGGGAGACTAATGAAAAACTGTTTTTT. Translating it yields CASSSYPGQGETNEKLFF.

This chain links TRBV12-5 with TRBJ1-3, with D possibly matching TRBD1 (5 bases). The CDR3 has 16 residues. V lost 0 bases and J lost 0, with 9 bases in between. Germline V gene sequence: CDR1 LGHNT, CDR2 FRNRAP. CDR3 sequence: CASGLVGRDSGNTIYF. CDR3 nucleotide sequence: TGTGCTAGTGGTTTGGTTGGCAGGGACTCTGGAAACACCATATATTTT.

The chain combines TRBV19 with TRBJ2-5, with 8 nucleotides matching TRBD2. The CDR3 loop spans 13 amino acids. CDR1 and CDR2 (germline): LNHDA, SQIVND (reference sequence). V lost 7 bases to trimming and J lost 4 bases; unmatched junction nucleotides: 5. CDR3 sequence: CASTGGPRETQYF. Here the CDR3 DNA reads TGTGCCAGTACGGGGGGGCCGCGAGAGACCCAGTACTTC. The variable domain in full, with the rest retrieved from reference TRBV19 and TRBJ2-5, is DGGITQSPKYLFRKEGQNVTLSCEQNLNHDAMYWYRQDPGQGLRLIYYSQIVNDFQKGDIAEGYSVSREKKESFPLTVTSAQKNPTAFYLCASTGGPRETQYFGPGTRLLVL.

This sequence joins TRBV25-1 and TRBJ1-3, with 7 positions matching TRBD1. V lost 5 bases and J lost 1; bases outside the gene matches: 5. The germline gives CDR1 MGHDK, CDR2 SYGVNS. This CDR3 is 15 amino acids long. Here the CDR3 DNA reads TGTGCCAGCAGTTCAAACAGGGGATCTGGAAACACCATATATTTT. Encoded protein: CASSSNRGSGNTIYF.

The rearrangement links TRBV28 to TRBJ2-7, with a possible D match to TRBD1 (5 bases). V gave up 4 bases and J gave up 2 bases, with 21 bases separating them. Germline values: CDR1 MDHEN, CDR2 SYDVKM. This CDR3 has 17 amino acids. The CDR3 sequence is CASSYPVGPRSTYEQYF. In DNA form, the CDR3 reads TGTGCCAGCAGTTACCCCGTGGGGCCTCGCTCCACCTACGAGCAGTACTTC. The entire variable domain, with the rest obtained from reference TRBV28 and TRBJ2-7, is as follows: DVKVTQSSRYLVKRTGEKVFLECVQDMDHENMFWYRQDPGLGLRLIYFSYDVKMKEKGDIPEGYSVSREKKERFSLILESASTNQTSMYLCASSYPVGPRSTYEQYFGPGTRLTVT.

V gene TRBV4-2 combines with J gene TRBJ2-5; 11 bases agree with TRBD2. In germline, CDR1 is LGHNA, CDR2 YNFKEQ. This CDR3 contains 17 residues. Trimming removed 5 bases from V and 0 bases from J; junction bases left unmatched: 8. In DNA form, the CDR3 reads TGTGCCAGCAGCGCCCTGACTAGCGGGGAGTACCAAGAGACCCAGTACTTC. Protein product: CASSALTSGEYQETQYF.

V is TRBV20-1 and J is TRBJ2-7, with 8 bases fitting TRBD1. The CDR3 is 13 amino acids. Trimming removed 3 bases from V and 6 bases from J; junction bases left unmatched: 7. CDR1 DFQATT and CDR2 SNEGSKA come from the germline V gene (reference sequence). CDR3 in amino acids: CSASGQGGSEQYF. The CDR3 DNA reads as TGCAGTGCTAGTGGACAGGGAGGAAGCGAGCAGTACTTC.

J is TRBJ1-5 and V is TRBV3-1 (or the pseudogene TRBV3-2); D may be TRBD1 (5 bases). The CDR3 covers 14 residues. Trimming took off 1 base at V and 4 bases at J, with 8 bases between the two ends. The germline V gene has CDR1 LGHDT and CDR2 YNNKEL (reference sequence). The CDR3 DNA reads TGTGCCAGCAGCCAAGTCCAGGGTAATCAGCCCCAGCATTTT. Protein sequence: CASSQVQGNQPQHF.

CDR3 region: CASTRQTHNYGYTF. In DNA, the CDR3 is TGTGCCAGCACGAGGCAGACGCATAACTATGGCTACACCTTC. The chain employs TRBV6-5 and TRBJ1-2, with D unclear. Germline V CDR1 and CDR2: MNHEY, SVGAGI. The CDR3 extends over 14 amino acids. The V end lost 7 bases, the J end lost 1 base, and 13 bases lay between the germline ends.

This clone has only one observation. The chain uses TRBV30 and TRBJ2-5; the D is unclear. The germline gives CDR1 GTSNPN, CDR2 SVGIG (reference sequence). This CDR3 is built from 14 residues. Trimming removed 4 bases from V and 0 bases from J, with 12 bases in between. CDR3 in amino acids: CAWNTMVYQETQYF. CDR3 nucleotides: TGTGCCTGGAACACTATGGTTTACCAAGAGACCCAGTACTTC.

A single count supports this clone. The gene calls are TRBV28 and TRBJ2-3, with unresolved D. The V and J ends lost 1 base and 5 bases respectively, with 4 bases between them. Germline V gene lookup returns CDR1 MDHEN and CDR2 SYDVKM. This CDR3 comprises 12 residues. The CDR3 region is CASSLSVDTQYF. CDR3 nucleotide sequence: TGTGCCAGCAGTTTATCTGTAGATACGCAGTATTTT.